One TCR beta chain is described in this entry. Its antigen remains unknown. Primers for the PCR totalled 60 Vbeta and 13 Jbeta. The assay was immunoSEQ multiplex PCR, and TCRdb's table has in-frame clones only and misses some. This table lists around 140,000 clones. This specimen belongs to a study of cytomegalovirus exposure and HLA in healthy donors. Germline CDR1 and CDR2: PRHDT and FYEKMQ (reference sequence). The CDR3 covers 15 residues. The V segment lost 5 bases and the J segment 3 bases; nucleotides outside the gene matches: 4. Study observations and caveats: In most subjects, TCR beta sequences reportedly gave accurate predictions of HLA-A and HLA-B alleles. The authors considered a cluster of highly shared sequence variants likely to be a sequencing artifact.

The chain employs TRBV13 and TRBJ2-7, with 13 bases lining up with TRBD2. This receptor was identified in a male donor in good health and CMV-seronegative. The sequenced material came from PBMCs. This CDR3 reads CASSPRTSGSYEQYF. CDR3 sequence (DNA): TGTGCCAGCAGCCCCCGGACTAGCGGGAGCTACGAGCAGTACTTC.